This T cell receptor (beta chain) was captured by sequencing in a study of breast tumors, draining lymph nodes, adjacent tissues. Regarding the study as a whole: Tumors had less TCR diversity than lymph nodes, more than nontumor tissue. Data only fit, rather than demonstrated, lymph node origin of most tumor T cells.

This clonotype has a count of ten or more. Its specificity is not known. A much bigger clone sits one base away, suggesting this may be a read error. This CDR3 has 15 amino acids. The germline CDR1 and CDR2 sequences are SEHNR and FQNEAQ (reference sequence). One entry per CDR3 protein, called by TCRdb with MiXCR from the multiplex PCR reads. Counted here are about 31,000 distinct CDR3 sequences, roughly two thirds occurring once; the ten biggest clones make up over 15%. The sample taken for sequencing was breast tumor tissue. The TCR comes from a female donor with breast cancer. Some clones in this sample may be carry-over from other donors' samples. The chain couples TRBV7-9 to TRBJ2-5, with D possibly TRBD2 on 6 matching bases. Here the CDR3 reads CASSSQGEDQETQHF. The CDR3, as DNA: TGTGCCAGCAGCTCACAAGGGGAGGACCAAGAGACCCAGCACTTC.